This T cell receptor beta chain was found in a study of lymphopenia after photon versus proton radiotherapy. V lost 1 base and J 1 base, leaving 6 bases between the germline ends. This CDR3 spans 14 amino acids. The V gene's germline CDR1 is SGHTA and CDR2 FQGTGA. Sequencing was performed with immunoSEQ multiplex PCR; in TCRdb, only in-frame clones are kept and a portion is missing. Found here are 50,000 to 70,000 clones, about 85% of them singletons; the top ten hold roughly 13%. The sequenced sample was peripheral blood, obtained from a patient treated with proton-based radiotherapy. This clonotype was obtained from an elderly man with esophageal cancer. The chain uses TRBV7-3 and TRBJ2-3; D remains ambiguous. The CDR3 DNA is TGTGCCAGCAGCTTAATGGTTGGCACAGATACGCAGTATTTT. Translated: CASSLMVGTDTQYF. The complete variable domain, with remaining parts taken from reference TRBV7-3 and TRBJ2-3, reads GAGVSQTPSNKVTEKGKYVELRCDPISGHTALYWYRQSLGQGPEFLIYFQGTGAADDSGLPNDRFFAVRPEGSVSTLKIQRTERGDSAVYLCASSLMVGTDTQYFGPGTRLTVL.